Described below is a single T cell receptor (beta chain) sequence and its context. Its antigen remains unknown. This PCR relied on a set of 60 Vbeta primers and 13 Jbeta primers. The repertoire was sequenced with immunoSEQ multiplex PCR; TCRdb's copy has only in-frame clones and lacks some. The sample carries about 190,000 clones, roughly four fifths recorded once. The data originate from a study of cytomegalovirus exposure and HLA in healthy donors. Study conclusions and caveats: Among TCR beta chains, those listed as cytomegalovirus-associated numbered around 160. Earlier analysis yielded a pattern in which most TCR beta V segments were productive about 90% or about 30% of the time.

V lost 2 bases to trimming and J lost 0 bases, with 13 bases between them. Looked up from germline, CDR1 is KGHSH and CDR2 is LQKENI. The length of the CDR3 is 17 residues. V and J are TRBV18 and TRBJ2-2, with a tentative D call TRBD1 (6 bases). Sequenced input: PBMCs. This TCR derives from a woman aged 18-29 years in good health and CMV-seronegative. For the CDR3, the DNA is TGTGCCAGCTCACCATTACCGACAGGAGCGAACACCGGGGAGCTGTTTTTT. Its translation is CASSPLPTGANTGELFF.